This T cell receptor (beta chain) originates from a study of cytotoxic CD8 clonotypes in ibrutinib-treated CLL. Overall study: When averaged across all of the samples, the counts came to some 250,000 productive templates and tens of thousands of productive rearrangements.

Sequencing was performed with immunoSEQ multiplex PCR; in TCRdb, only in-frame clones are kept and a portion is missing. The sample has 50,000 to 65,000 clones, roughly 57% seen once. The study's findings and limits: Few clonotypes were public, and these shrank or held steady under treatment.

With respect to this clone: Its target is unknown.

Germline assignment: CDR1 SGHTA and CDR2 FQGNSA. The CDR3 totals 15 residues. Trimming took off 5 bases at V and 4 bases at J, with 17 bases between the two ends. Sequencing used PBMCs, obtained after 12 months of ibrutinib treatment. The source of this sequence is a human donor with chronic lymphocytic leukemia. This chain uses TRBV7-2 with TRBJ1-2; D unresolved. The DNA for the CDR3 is TGTGCCAGCAGCCCAGACCCCGGGCGCTTCTATGGCTACACCTTC. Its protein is CASSPDPGRFYGYTF.